Only a few counts were recorded for the clone carrying this T cell receptor (beta chain). This specimen belongs to a study of circulating CD8 cells and anti-PD-1 response in melanoma. From live CD3+CD8+TCRalphabeta+ cells, four PD-1 and/or TIGIT subsets were sorted. Using approximately 15 ng of total RNA, TCR libraries were made with the QIAseq Immune Repertoire TCR panel. TCRdb re-analysed the reads in MiXCR, keeping a single row per CDR3 protein. The sample holds roughly 1,200 distinct CDR3 sequences; roughly 6.7% are singletons and the top ten take roughly 6%. V was clipped by 3 bases and J by 4 bases, with 10 bases between them. CDR3 length: 13 amino acids.

The source of this sequence is a human donor with melanoma. The chain recombines TRBV12-3 or TRBV12-4 with TRBJ2-7; perhaps TRBD2 as D (5 bases). The input for sequencing was CD8+ T cells from PBMCs, taken at baseline or after one month of anti-PD-1 therapy (not recorded which). In DNA, the CDR3 is TGTGCCAGCAGTTTCGAGGGCCCGTACGAGCAGTACTTC. It specifies CASSFEGPYEQYF.